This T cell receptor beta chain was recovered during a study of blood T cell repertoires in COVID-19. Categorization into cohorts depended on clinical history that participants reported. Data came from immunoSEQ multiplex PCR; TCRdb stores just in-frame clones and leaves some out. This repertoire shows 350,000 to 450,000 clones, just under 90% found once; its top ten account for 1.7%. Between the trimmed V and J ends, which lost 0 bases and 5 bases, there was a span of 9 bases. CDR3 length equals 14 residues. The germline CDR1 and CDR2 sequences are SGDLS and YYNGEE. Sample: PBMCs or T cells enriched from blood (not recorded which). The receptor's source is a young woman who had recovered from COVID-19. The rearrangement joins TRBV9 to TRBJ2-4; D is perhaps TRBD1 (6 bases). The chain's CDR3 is CASSVGGGENIQYF. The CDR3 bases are TGTGCCAGCAGCGTAGGTGGGGGCGAAAACATTCAGTACTTC.